This passage covers 32 T cell receptor beta chains from one sample sequenced in a study of cytomegalovirus exposure and HLA in healthy donors. PCR was performed using 60 Vbeta and 13 Jbeta primers. The protocol was immunoSEQ multiplex PCR, while the TCRdb copy is restricted to in-frame clones and leaves out a portion. The table shows about 99,000 clones, with about 77% occurring only once. The sample was PBMCs. All receptors come from a woman under 30 in good health and CMV-seropositive.

The rearrangement joins TRBV30 to TRBJ2-5; TRBD2 matches 10 bases. The CDR3 consists of 16 residues. V shed 1 base and J 0 bases; nucleotides not matched to a gene: 5. CDR1 and CDR2 (germline): GTSNPN, SVGIG (reference sequence). CDR3 amino acids: CAWSASGSWYQETQYF. CDR3 nucleotide sequence: TGTGCCTGGAGTGCTAGCGGGAGTTGGTACCAAGAGACCCAGTACTTC. Full variable domain (remainder filled in from reference TRBV30 and TRBJ2-5): SQTIHQWPATLVQPVGSPLSLECTVEGTSNPNLYWYRQAAGRGLQLLFYSVGIGQISSEVPQNLSASRPQDRQFILSSKKLLLSDSGFYLCAWSASGSWYQETQYFGPGTRLLVL.

The DNA for the CDR3 is TGTGCCAGCAGCTTACAGGGGAGGGAGACCCAGTACTTC. Protein product: CASSLQGRETQYF. This chain uses TRBV5-6 with TRBJ2-5; D is perhaps TRBD1 (7 bases). Looked up from germline, CDR1 is SGHDT and CDR2 is YYEEEE. The CDR3 loop spans 13 amino acids. V was shortened by 2 bases and J by 5 bases, with 10 bases between the two germline ends.

The rearrangement links TRBV29-1 to TRBJ2-1, with 11 nucleotides matching TRBD1. J lost 10 bases, V lost 7 bases, and 6 bases had no gene match. CDR1 and CDR2 (germline): SQVTM, ANQGSEA. This CDR3 spans 12 amino acids. The CDR3: CSERTGGGEQFF. The CDR3 coding sequence is TGCAGCGAACGGACAGGGGGCGGGGAGCAGTTCTTC.

The J gene is TRBJ1-2, the V gene TRBV19; D perhaps matches TRBD1 (5 bases). The CDR3 contains 16 residues. From germline, CDR1 is LNHDA and CDR2 SQIVND (reference sequence). V was shortened by 7 bases and J by 1 base, with 19 bases between the two germline ends. The DNA of the CDR3 is TGTGCCAGTACCTTTGGGGCCGCGGTATATAACTATGGCTACACCTTC. Its protein is CASTFGAAVYNYGYTF.

There are a few counts of this clone. The sample carries other DNA sequences with the same CDR3. V and J are TRBV5-1 and TRBJ2-2; 7 nucleotides match TRBD1. CDR1 and CDR2 from the germline V gene are SGHRS and YFSETQ. This CDR3 is built from 14 residues. The V segment lost 4 bases and the J segment 2 bases; nucleotides outside the gene matches: 2. In DNA form, the CDR3 reads TGCGCCAGCAGCGGGACAGCCAACACCGGGGAGCTGTTTTTT. Protein product: CASSGTANTGELFF.

The chain combines TRBV9 with TRBJ1-3; tentatively, D is TRBD1 (6 bases). Trimming took off 0 bases at V and 2 bases at J, with 9 bases between the two ends. CDR3 length equals 15 residues. Germline V gene lookup returns CDR1 SGDLS and CDR2 YYNGEE. The CDR3 spells CASSVEGTTGNTIYF. For the CDR3, the DNA is TGTGCCAGCAGCGTAGAAGGGACAACTGGAAACACCATATATTTT.

The chain combines TRBV7-3 with TRBJ2-5; 8 nucleotides line up with TRBD1. The CDR3 length is 16 residues. Trimming at V came to 6 bases and at J to 5 bases, leaving 14 bases not matched to a gene. Germline loops: CDR1 SGHTA, CDR2 FQGTGA. CDR3: CASSDSTRTGWETQYF. For the CDR3, the DNA is TGTGCCAGCAGTGACTCTACTAGGACAGGGTGGGAGACCCAGTACTTC.

This chain joins TRBV19 and TRBJ2-1, with D possibly matching TRBD2 (6 bases). The V end was cut by 5 bases, the J end by 3 bases, with 23 bases between. Per germline, CDR1 LNHDA and CDR2 SQIVND (reference sequence). The CDR3 is made up of 18 amino acids. CDR3 DNA: TGTGCCAGTAGTTTAACAATCGCGGGACCCGGGAGCTACAATGAGCAGTTCTTC. Its translation: CASSLTIAGPGSYNEQFF.

This clone was picked up many times. This chain links TRBV5-6 with TRBJ1-1; tentatively, D is TRBD1 (5 bases). CDR1 is SGHDT, CDR2 YYEEEE, per germline. V was clipped by 1 base and J by 0 bases, with 7 bases between them. This CDR3 region has 14 residues. CDR3 residues: CASSLQGMNTEAFF. The CDR3, as DNA: TGTGCCAGCAGCTTGCAGGGTATGAACACTGAAGCTTTCTTT.

A single count supports this clone. CDR3 nucleotides: TGCGCCAGCAACCCCGCGGGGGACATCTCCTACGAGCAGTACTTC. Translation gives CASNPAGDISYEQYF. The chain combines TRBV5-1 with TRBJ2-7; tentatively, D is TRBD2 (7 bases). The CDR3 sequence is 15 residues long. From germline, CDR1 is SGHRS and CDR2 YFSETQ. V was clipped by 6 bases and J by 0 bases, with 16 bases between them.

This sequence joins TRBV5-1 and TRBJ2-3, with 11 bases identical to TRBD2. Germline V lookup: CDR1 SGHRS, CDR2 YFSETQ. After removal of 0 bases from V and 2 bases from J, the junction contained 5 bases not matched to a gene. The CDR3 length is 17 residues. CDR3 sequence reads: CASSLGGTSGFTDTQYF. The CDR3, as DNA: TGCGCCAGCAGCTTGGGGGGGACTAGCGGTTTCACAGATACGCAGTATTTT.

The chain combines TRBV29-1 with TRBJ2-7; 10 positions match TRBD2. The CDR3 loop spans 13 amino acids. The V gene end was trimmed by 6 bases and the J gene end by 5 bases; junction bases not matched to a gene: 7. From germline, CDR1 is SQVTM and CDR2 ANQGSEA. The CDR3 region is CSVWSGGANEQYF. As DNA, the CDR3 is TGCAGCGTATGGAGCGGGGGGGCCAACGAGCAGTACTTC.

V gene TRBV7-8 combines with J gene TRBJ1-2; the D gene is possibly TRBD1 (5 bases). The CDR3 extends over 14 amino acids. V dropped 1 base and J dropped 4 bases, with 10 bases sitting between them. Germline V gives CDR1 SGHVS, CDR2 FQNEAQ. CDR3 sequence (DNA): TGTGCCAGCAGCTTAGGGACAAGGGGCTATGGCTACACCTTC. Translating gives CASSLGTRGYGYTF. Supplemented by reference TRBV7-8 and TRBJ1-2, the full variable domain reads GAGVSQSPRYKVAKRGQDVALRCDPISGHVSLFWYQQALGQGPEFLTYFQNEAQLDKSGLPSDRFFAERPEGSVSTLKIQRTQQEDSAVYLCASSLGTRGYGYTFGSGTRLTVV.

As to this clone: Compared with germline, one end of the junction differs, possibly owing to a read error. This chain connects TRBV7-7 to TRBJ2-3; no clear D. The CDR3 runs 13 residues. From germline, CDR1 is SSHAT and CDR2 FNYEAQ (reference sequence). The CDR3 sequence: CASSKSQASAQYF. CDR3 DNA: TGTGCTAGCAGCAAAAGTCAGGCCAGTGCGCAGTATTTT. The variable domain in full, completed from reference TRBV7-7 and TRBJ2-3, reads GAGVSQSPRYKVTKRGQDVTLRCDPISSHATLYWYQQALGQGPEFLTYFNYEAQPDKSGLPSDRFSAERPEGSISTLTIQRTEQRDSAMYRCASSKSQASAQYFGPGTRLTVL.

The J gene is TRBJ1-1, the V gene TRBV2; no clear D gene. The V end was cut by 5 bases, the J end by 1 base, with 14 bases between. The CDR3 has 15 amino acids. Germline lookup yields CDR1 SNHLY and CDR2 FYNNEI. DNA for the CDR3: TGTGCCAGCAGTTACTCGTCCGGTGGGAACACTGAAGCTTTCTTT. Its protein product is CASSYSSGGNTEAFF.

The rearrangement links TRBV4-3 to TRBJ1-2; 7 positions agree with TRBD1. With 3 bases clipped from V and 1 base from J, the junction kept 8 bases outside the gene matches. Looked up from germline, CDR1 is LGHNA and CDR2 is YSLEER. The CDR3 loop spans 16 amino acids. The CDR3, as DNA: TGCGCCAGCAGCCAGGGCCGACAGGGCCTTAACTATGGCTACACCTTC. Its protein product is CASSQGRQGLNYGYTF.

V and J are TRBV29-1 and TRBJ2-5; D ambiguous. V lost 7 bases and J 7 bases, leaving 13 bases between the germline ends. CDR3 length: 11 residues. The germline CDR1 and CDR2 sequences are SQVTM and ANQGSEA. CDR3 protein: CSGWAPGTQYF. The CDR3 nucleotides are TGCAGCGGGTGGGCTCCTGGGACCCAGTACTTC.

The rearrangement uses TRBV15 and TRBJ2-3; D is perhaps TRBD2 (6 bases). The V end was cut by 3 bases, the J end by 6 bases, with 19 bases between. CDR3 length: 16 residues. Per germline, CDR1 LNHNV and CDR2 YYDKDF (reference sequence). Here the CDR3 reads CATSSTDSGGGDTQYF. CDR3 DNA: TGTGCCACCAGCAGCACAGATAGCGGTGGGGGGGATACGCAGTATTTT.

The chain carries TRBV7-3 and TRBJ2-1; the D gene is possibly TRBD2 (7 bases). V was trimmed by 2 bases and J by 6 bases, leaving 20 bases between them. Germline values: CDR1 SGHTA, CDR2 FQGTGA. There are 17 residues in the CDR3. The CDR3: CASSLGAGGAGLNEQFF. In DNA, the CDR3 is TGTGCCAGCAGCTTAGGGGCTGGGGGGGCCGGCCTCAATGAGCAGTTCTTC.

This chain links TRBV10-3 with TRBJ2-3, with D possibly matching TRBD2 (5 bases). The CDR3 covers 15 residues. Germline V gene data show CDR1 as ENHRY and CDR2 as SYGVKD. The V end was cut by 4 bases, the J end by 4 bases, with 15 bases between. The CDR3 reads CAISGSSVGADTQYF. For the CDR3, the DNA is TGTGCCATCAGTGGTTCATCGGTCGGGGCAGATACGCAGTATTTT.

The chain carries TRBV21-1 and TRBJ2-2; the D call in the table, TRBD2, was not verified against the DNA. TRBV21-1 corresponds to a pseudogene. The CDR3 runs 16 residues. In nucleotides, the CDR3 is TGTGCCAGCAGCACTATAGCGGGAGGAGGTCCCGGGGAGCTGTTTTTT. Translated, it gives CASSTIAGGGPGELFF.

This clone was seen only a few times. The J gene is TRBJ1-1, the V gene TRBV27, with 8 bases aligning to TRBD1. Germline V gene sequence: CDR1 MNHEY, CDR2 SMNVEV (reference sequence). V was clipped by 7 bases and J by 5 bases; unmatched bases: 18. The CDR3 loop spans 17 amino acids. The CDR3 DNA reads TGTGCCAGCACTTCGTATCTGGACAGGGCCGGAGGGACTGAAGCTTTCTTT. It specifies CASTSYLDRAGGTEAFF.

In DNA, the CDR3 is TGTGCCAGCAGCGGAAATAGCGGGGGAATCACAGATACGCAGTATTTT. Translation: CASSGNSGGITDTQYF. The rearrangement joins TRBV14 to TRBJ2-3, with TRBD2 matching 9 bases. The CDR3 is 16 amino acids. Germline V gene data show CDR1 as SGHDN and CDR2 as FVKESK. Trimming took 5 bases from V and 2 from J; bases not matched to a gene: 8.

This clone was recorded a few times. V gene TRBV2 combines with J gene TRBJ1-2; D ambiguous. Germline V CDR1 and CDR2: SNHLY, FYNNEI. Between the trimmed V and J ends, which lost 6 bases and 5 bases, there was a span of 10 bases. The CDR3 spans 12 residues. The CDR3 loop reads CASSDREYGYTF. CDR3 DNA sequence: TGTGCCAGCAGCGATAGGGAGTATGGCTACACCTTC.

Note on this clone: The identical CDR3 is also encoded by other nucleotide sequences in the sample. This chain uses TRBV18 with TRBJ2-5, with D uncertain. The CDR3 length is 13 residues. Germline V gives CDR1 KGHSH, CDR2 LQKENI. Deletions cut 3 bases from V and 5 bases from J, with 10 bases between. The CDR3 nucleotides read TGTGCCAGCTCACCCCCGAGTGTGGAGACCCAGTACTTC. This encodes CASSPPSVETQYF.

The chain joins TRBV7-8 to TRBJ2-7; TRBD2 aligns across 7 bases. V trimming: 5 bases; J trimming: 6 bases; junction bases outside the gene matches: 4. Germline loops: CDR1 SGHVS, CDR2 FQNEAQ. The CDR3 sequence is 12 residues long. The CDR3 DNA sequence: TGTGCCAGCAGCCGGACTAGGGGCGAGCAGTACTTC. Encoded protein: CASSRTRGEQYF.

The V call is TRBV7-9, the J call TRBJ1-1; 10 nucleotides agree with TRBD1. V dropped 5 bases and J dropped 6; count of bases not matched to a gene: 9. This CDR3 comprises 15 residues. Germline-derived CDR1 and CDR2 are SEHNR and FQNEAQ (reference sequence). This CDR3 reads CASSTRDRGLPEAFF. The CDR3 region has the DNA TGTGCCAGCAGCACCCGGGACAGGGGTTTACCTGAAGCTTTCTTT.

This chain joins TRBV28 and TRBJ2-3; D might be TRBD2 (6 bases). CDR3 length: 15 amino acids. Looked up from germline, CDR1 is MDHEN and CDR2 is SYDVKM. The germline V and J ends were trimmed by 2 bases and 6 bases, with 15 bases remaining between them. CDR3 sequence reads: CASSLLSEGKDTQYF. CDR3 in DNA: TGTGCCAGCAGTTTACTATCGGAGGGAAAGGATACGCAGTATTTT.

In DNA, the CDR3 is TGTGCCAGCAGCCAAGATTGGACAGGGGTAGGGACAGATACGCAGTATTTT. This codes for CASSQDWTGVGTDTQYF. The V gene is TRBV14, the J gene TRBJ2-3, with 9 bases fitting TRBD1. Germline V gene data show CDR1 as SGHDN and CDR2 as FVKESK. Unmatched junction bases numbered 7, after V lost 0 bases and J lost 3 bases. The CDR3 has 17 amino acids.

The V gene is TRBV12-2, the J gene TRBJ2-7; TRBD1, the D gene given by the table, was not confirmed from the DNA. TRBV12-2 is reported as a pseudogene. The CDR3 runs 13 residues. CDR3 nucleotides: TGTGCAAGTCGCTTAGGACAGGACTACGAGCAGTACTTC. It specifies CASRLGQDYEQYF.

The V gene is TRBV29-1, the J gene TRBJ2-1; no clear D gene. Germline V gene data show CDR1 as SQVTM and CDR2 as ANQGSEA. V was clipped by 8 bases and J by 8 bases, with 16 bases between them. CDR3 length: 12 amino acids. The CDR3 region is CSLTTDRDEQFF. The CDR3 nucleotides read TGCAGCTTAACAACCGACCGGGATGAGCAGTTCTTC.

This chain uses TRBV5-1 with TRBJ2-5; D call uncertain. Trimming removed 4 bases from V and 5 bases from J, with 15 bases in between. There are 14 residues in the CDR3. Germline V gene sequence: CDR1 SGHRS, CDR2 YFSETQ. CDR3 sequence: CASSLPRVGETQYF. The CDR3 DNA reads TGCGCCAGCAGCCTCCCCCGAGTGGGCGAGACCCAGTACTTC.